This T cell receptor (beta chain) appears in the sequencing data of a study of CD8 T cells in Susac syndrome. RNA totalling roughly 0.45 to 1 ug underwent reverse transcription with random hexamers. Amplification of TCR beta CDR3 used immunoSEQ multiplex PCR across 54 Vbeta and 13 Jbeta. TCRdb redid the calling of the immunoSEQ multiplex PCR reads with MiXCR, one entry per CDR3 protein. This sample has more than 120,000 distinct CDR3 sequences; less than 95% occur once, and the top ten carry 0.084%. Germline CDR1 is MNHEY and CDR2 is SVGAGI. The junction had 9 bases not matched to a gene; V was cut back by 7 bases and J by 8 bases. CDR3 length: 15 residues.

V and J are TRBV6-5 and TRBJ2-1; 12 bases match TRBD1. The origin of this receptor is a human donor in good health. Sequenced: CD4+ T cells from PBMCs. The CDR3 reads CASTPGQGAVDEQFF. The CDR3 DNA is TGTGCCAGCACCCCGGGACAGGGGGCCGTCGATGAGCAGTTCTTC.